This TCR beta chain is from a study of T cells in pancreatic ductal adenocarcinoma (dated by TCRdb to about 2017). For the study in its entirety: The work assessed suppressive cells as well as CD8+ T cells infiltrating resected pancreatic ductal adenocarcinoma, measuring their numbers, locations, and properties, in order to shed light on the adaptive T-cell response that occurs naturally. Overall study results and their limits: Because most pancreatic cancer patients present with inoperable disease, the resected cohort was biased toward the minority with early-stage disease. T-cell clonality did not differ significantly between tumor and blood, with mean clonality approximately 0.11 in tumors and roughly 0.072 in blood. Compared with tumor samples, blood samples had more total productive templates and about 8-fold more unique clonotypes. Comparisons of clonality between tumor and blood may be biased because tumors are enriched in CD45RO+ effector T cells rather than naive T cells, which biases the comparison toward lower diversity.

TCR beta CDR3 regions were amplified from genomic DNA using the immunoSEQ hsTCRB kit. An Illumina HiSeq system was used for high-throughput TRB CDR3 sequencing. Concerning the study's data processing: The immunoSEQ software was used to analyze the sequencing reads, and any nonproductive sequences containing premature stops or frame-shifts were left out. Clonality of the repertoire was calculated as one minus Shannon entropy normalized by log2 of the number of unique productive sequences. Drawn from immuneACCESS, this table holds only the in-frame rearrangements with V and J called that TCRdb kept. Clones are partly lost; checked studies trace under half to an unresolved V gene and leave the rest unexplained. That table furnishes V, J and clone size, whereas the DNA furnished D and trimming. Recorded for this sample are more than 85,000 clones; 90% to 95% of them occurred a single time. Of the sample, roughly 3.1% is held by the ten largest clones.

The selected pancreatic ductal adenocarcinoma patients had received surgery without neoadjuvant therapy. Peripheral blood was collected in heparin tubes, and PBMCs were isolated by histopaque density gradient and cryopreserved in approximately 9.2% DMSO. Using the DNeasy Blood and Tissue Kit along with Proteinase K and RNase treatment, genomic DNA was extracted from over 5 PBMC specimens and fewer than ten flash-frozen tumor specimens. There are 16 amino acids in the CDR3, from cysteine to phenylalanine inclusive. The retained sequence is limited to the CDR3, 48 bases, with the frame set at the first base. The germline V gene (reference sequence) supplies CDR1 GTSNPN and CDR2 SVGIG. V loses 3 bases of germline sequence and J loses 3 bases, and the interval between the two ends is 20 bases. Turning to this clone: There is no known antigen for this receptor. One base away there is no much larger clone; base qualities are not given.

This chain is built from TRBV30 and TRBJ1-1, with the D segment identity uncertain. This receptor was taken from a human donor with pancreatic ductal adenocarcinoma. The specimen was PBMCs. CDR3 sequence: CAWSPAGSSFYTEAFF. The bases read TGTGCCTGGAGCCCGGCCGGGTCCTCATTTTACACTGAAGCTTTCTTT. With all but the CDR3 taken from the reference TRBV30 and TRBJ1-1 genes, the full variable domain is: SQTIHQWPATLVQPVGSPLSLECTVEGTSNPNLYWYRQAAGRGLQLLFYSVGIGQISSEVPQNLSASRPQDRQFILSSKKLLLSDSGFYLCAWSPAGSSFYTEAFFGQGTRLTVV.